The clone carrying this TCR beta chain was seen repeatedly, ten times or more. The data are from a study of human T cells and chemical hapten exposure. Study-level information: Slight volume differences across pooled libraries mainly accounted for varying per-sample TCR yields.

A single record per CDR3 protein comes from TCRdb applying MiXCR to the RACE reads. The table records 43,000 or so distinct CDR3 sequences, 3.5% to 4.5% of them present only once. As to time point: healthy volunteer bleed at 2 weeks. It was from unfractionated whole blood that total RNA was extracted. Germline lookup yields CDR1 KGHSH and CDR2 LQKENI. CDR3 size: 18 residues. Deletions cut 2 bases from V and 2 bases from J, with 16 bases between. The clonotype comes from a female donor in good health. Some clones in this sample may be carry-over from other donors' samples. Sequenced: whole blood. V usage is TRBV18 and J usage is TRBJ1-6; maybe TRBD1 (6 bases). The CDR3 here is CASSPGTGSRAYNSPLHF. The CDR3 nucleotides read TGTGCCAGCTCACCAGGAACAGGGAGTCGGGCCTATAATTCACCCCTCCACTTT.